This entry lists 24 T cell receptor beta chains sequenced from one sample in a study of blood T cell repertoires in COVID-19. The data were produced by immunoSEQ multiplex PCR, yet TCRdb's version contains in-frame clones alone and is incomplete. The sample consists of about 60,000 clones, about 86% of them appearing once. The specimen sequenced was peripheral blood. The receptors stem from a human donor in a cohort sampled during active COVID-19.

CDR3 sequence: CAWTLYRTVNYGYTF. CDR3 DNA: TGTGCCTGGACCCTCTACCGGACAGTCAATTATGGCTACACCTTC. This chain links TRBV30 with TRBJ1-2; tentatively, D is TRBD1 (6 bases). Trimming removed 4 bases at V and 5 bases at J, with 20 bases between. CDR1 GTSNPN and CDR2 SVGIG come from the germline V gene (reference sequence). The CDR3 sequence is 15 residues long.

The chain recombines TRBV10-3 with TRBJ1-1; TRBD1 agrees at 7 bases. The CDR3 consists of 12 residues. J lost 7 bases, V lost 5 bases, and 4 bases had no gene match. CDR1 ENHRY and CDR2 SYGVKD come from the germline V gene. CDR3 coding DNA: TGTGCCATCAGTCGCGGGGACAGTGAAGCTTTCTTT. Amino acid sequence: CAISRGDSEAFF.

The V and J genes are TRBV5-6 and TRBJ2-3; the match to TRBD2 covers 9 bases. The CDR3 sequence is 15 residues long. Trimming removed 0 bases from V and 3 bases from J; junction bases left unmatched: 2. Germline V gives CDR1 SGHDT, CDR2 YYEEEE. The CDR3 reads CASSLGLAATDTQYF. The CDR3 DNA reads TGTGCCAGCAGCTTGGGACTAGCGGCGACAGATACGCAGTATTTT.

This rearrangement joins TRBV6-6 to TRBJ1-2; tentative D call: TRBD1 (6 bases). Trimming pared 7 bases from V and 1 base from J, leaving 16 bases between. Looked up from germline, CDR1 is MNHNY and CDR2 is SVGAGI (reference sequence). The CDR3 covers 15 residues. CDR3 sequence: CASNQGLLNNYGYTF. CDR3 bases: TGTGCCAGCAATCAGGGGCTCCTTAATAACTATGGCTACACCTTC.

The CDR3: CASSAFGTEVTSGNTIYF. The CDR3 bases are TGTGCCAGTAGTGCATTCGGGACAGAGGTTACCTCTGGAAACACCATATATTTT. V gene TRBV19 combines with J gene TRBJ1-3; 7 nucleotides line up with TRBD1. Germline V gene sequence: CDR1 LNHDA, CDR2 SQIVND (reference sequence). V trimming: 5 bases; J trimming: 0 bases; junction bases outside the gene matches: 13. This CDR3 is built from 18 residues.

The chain recombines TRBV28 with TRBJ1-3; D is unresolved. The germline gives CDR1 MDHEN, CDR2 SYDVKM. This CDR3 has 10 residues. Trimming removed 7 bases from V and 8 bases from J, with 6 bases in between. Here the CDR3 DNA reads TGTGCCAGCATGAGGGACACCATATATTTT. Protein: CASMRDTIYF.

The chain joins TRBV19 to TRBJ2-1; 8 bases line up with TRBD1. The germline CDR1 and CDR2 sequences are LNHDA and SQIVND (reference sequence). V lost 4 bases and J lost 6; bases outside the gene matches: 2. The CDR3 loop spans 13 amino acids. The CDR3 nucleotides are TGTGCCAGTAGTACCACAGGGGGCAATGAGCAGTTCTTC. This translates into CASSTTGGNEQFF.

The V call is TRBV7-8, the J call TRBJ1-3; D is unclear. This CDR3 has 19 amino acids. Germline CDR1 and CDR2: SGHVS and FQNEAQ. Trimming left V 5 bases short and J 0 bases short, with 23 bases between. The CDR3 loop is CASSPIPPRGSSSGNTIYF. CDR3 nucleotides: TGTGCCAGCAGCCCAATACCCCCCCGCGGCTCGAGCTCTGGAAACACCATATATTTT.

This chain connects TRBV9 to TRBJ2-1; a possible D gene is TRBD2 (6 bases). The ends were cut back, 1 base at V and 8 bases at J, with 22 bases in the middle. The CDR3 is made up of 17 amino acids. Germline loops: CDR1 SGDLS, CDR2 YYNGEE. The CDR3 reads CASSVRVGGTGSYEQFF. In nucleotides, the CDR3 is TGTGCCAGCAGCGTACGGGTCGGGGGAACCGGTAGCTATGAGCAGTTCTTC.

The chain joins TRBV7-8 to TRBJ2-3; D gene ambiguous. Between the trimmed V and J ends, which lost 8 bases and 0 bases, there was a span of 9 bases. This CDR3 spans 13 amino acids. CDR1 is SGHVS, CDR2 FQNEAQ, per germline. The CDR3, as DNA: TGTGCCAGCCTCCCCACTAGCACAGATACGCAGTATTTT. As protein: CASLPTSTDTQYF. Filled out from reference TRBV7-8 and TRBJ2-3, the complete variable domain reads GAGVSQSPRYKVAKRGQDVALRCDPISGHVSLFWYQQALGQGPEFLTYFQNEAQLDKSGLPSDRFFAERPEGSVSTLKIQRTQQEDSAVYLCASLPTSTDTQYFGPGTRLTVL.

The count of this clone is one. This chain joins TRBV3-1 (or the pseudogene TRBV3-2) and TRBJ2-7; TRBD1 agrees at 7 bases. The CDR3 extends over 14 amino acids. From germline, CDR1 is LGHDT and CDR2 YNNKEL (reference sequence). With V trimmed by 4 bases and J by 2 bases, 5 bases remained unmatched. CDR3 sequence (DNA): TGTGCCAGCAGCCGCCCTGGGACAGCCTACGAGCAGTACTTC. This sequence encodes CASSRPGTAYEQYF.

This clone was seen just once. J is TRBJ2-3 and V is TRBV19; no definite D call. Deletions cut 2 bases from V and 3 bases from J, with 18 bases between. CDR1 is LNHDA and CDR2 is SQIVND in the germline V gene (reference sequence). The CDR3 sequence is 17 residues long. CDR3 DNA: TGTGCCAGTAGTATACCGCCAGGCTCAACTGGGACAGATACGCAGTATTTT. Translated, it gives CASSIPPGSTGTDTQYF.

This clone was seen a few times. The V and J genes are TRBV30 and TRBJ1-1; no clear D gene. V lost 4 bases and J lost 7, with 13 bases in between. The CDR3 consists of 12 residues. The germline V gene encodes CDR1 GTSNPN and CDR2 SVGIG (reference sequence). DNA of the CDR3: TGTGCCTGGAAGGTGGGGAGAGGTGAAGCTTTCTTT. As protein: CAWKVGRGEAFF.

The gene calls are TRBV6-2 or TRBV6-3 and TRBJ2-7; TRBD2 matches at 8 bases. Germline CDR1 is MNHEY and CDR2 is SVGEGT. J lost 1 base, V lost 3 bases, and 2 bases had no gene match. This CDR3 spans 14 amino acids. The CDR3: CASSYSGGSYEQYF. Written as DNA, the CDR3 is TGTGCCAGCAGTTATTCGGGAGGGTCCTACGAGCAGTACTTC.

This clone was picked up many times. The same CDR3 is also encoded by other DNA sequences in this sample. V gene TRBV30 combines with J gene TRBJ1-1; D is unresolved. The germline V and J ends were trimmed by 0 bases and 8 bases, with 7 bases remaining between them. This CDR3 has 11 amino acids. Per germline, CDR1 GTSNPN and CDR2 SVGIG (reference sequence). CDR3 bases: TGTGCCTGGAGTGTACAAACAGAAGCTTTCTTT. Encoded protein: CAWSVQTEAFF.

The chain uses TRBV7-6 and TRBJ2-1, with D possibly TRBD1 on 6 matching bases. The germline V and J ends were trimmed by 5 bases and 0 bases, with 11 bases remaining between them. Germline CDR1 reads SGHVS; CDR2 reads FNYEAQ. The CDR3 spans 15 residues. CDR3 sequence: CASSGGFSSYNEQFF. The CDR3 nucleotides read TGTGCCAGCAGCGGGGGCTTTAGCTCCTACAATGAGCAGTTCTTC.

The rearrangement joins TRBV27 to TRBJ2-7, with 9 bases matching TRBD1. Germline CDR1 is MNHEY and CDR2 is SMNVEV (reference sequence). J was trimmed by 6 bases and V by 5 bases; bases with no gene match: 11. CDR3 length: 15 amino acids. In DNA form, the CDR3 reads TGTGCCAGCAGTGCCGAGGGACAGGGAAGCGTCGAGCAGTACTTC. Protein sequence: CASSAEGQGSVEQYF.

The chain recombines TRBV19 with TRBJ2-7; TRBD2 might be the D (7 bases). Germline CDR1 and CDR2: LNHDA and SQIVND (reference sequence). V lost 3 bases to trimming and J lost 3 bases, with 15 bases between them. The CDR3 covers 15 residues. CDR3 in DNA: TGTGCCAGTAGTATTCCGGGGGGCGGTTTCTACGAGCAGTACTTC. This gives the protein CASSIPGGGFYEQYF. Full variable domain (outside the CDR3, taken from reference TRBV19 and TRBJ2-7): DGGITQSPKYLFRKEGQNVTLSCEQNLNHDAMYWYRQDPGQGLRLIYYSQIVNDFQKGDIAEGYSVSREKKESFPLTVTSAQKNPTAFYLCASSIPGGGFYEQYFGPGTRLTVT.

V and J are TRBV18 and TRBJ2-7; possibly TRBD2 for D (6 bases). Germline loops: CDR1 KGHSH, CDR2 LQKENI. The length of the CDR3 is 16 residues. V was clipped by 0 bases and J by 0 bases, with 12 bases between them. The CDR3 is CASSPPIVGGSYEQYF. The CDR3 region has the DNA TGTGCCAGCTCACCACCGATAGTCGGGGGCTCCTACGAGCAGTACTTC.

J is TRBJ2-1 and V is TRBV5-1; 8 nucleotides agree with TRBD2. The germline V gene has CDR1 SGHRS and CDR2 YFSETQ. This CDR3 has 15 amino acids. V was pared by 4 bases and J by 5 bases, with 8 bases of the junction left unmatched. The chain's CDR3 is CASSALPGGNNEQFF. The CDR3 nucleotides are TGCGCCAGCAGCGCATTGCCGGGGGGGAACAATGAGCAGTTCTTC.

This clone was recorded once. The CDR3 protein is CASSSQDRVVAGANVLTF. CDR3 coding DNA: TGTGCCAGCAGCTCCCAGGACAGGGTGGTTGCTGGGGCCAACGTCCTGACTTTC. The chain combines TRBV7-2 with TRBJ2-6; 8 bases line up with TRBD1. The CDR3 consists of 18 residues. The V segment lost 4 bases and the J segment 2 bases; nucleotides outside the gene matches: 10. CDR1 and CDR2 (germline): SGHTA, FQGNSA.

V and J are TRBV5-1 and TRBJ2-1; 12 bases are a match to TRBD2. Germline assignment: CDR1 SGHRS and CDR2 YFSETQ. The junction had 5 bases not matched to a gene; V was cut back by 3 bases and J by 4 bases. This CDR3 is 16 amino acids long. This CDR3 is CASSSGLAGSYNEQFF. The CDR3 DNA reads as TGCGCCAGCAGCTCTGGACTAGCGGGGTCTTACAATGAGCAGTTCTTC.

The chain carries TRBV4-2 and TRBJ1-1; 7 bases map to TRBD1. Germline CDR1 reads LGHNA; CDR2 reads YNFKEQ. After removal of 5 bases from V and 8 bases from J, the junction contained 20 bases not matched to a gene. The CDR3 extends over 17 amino acids. The CDR3 loop reads CASSEVVGQAYNQEAFF. CDR3 bases: TGTGCCAGCAGCGAAGTCGTAGGACAGGCCTATAACCAGGAAGCTTTCTTT.

The V call is TRBV2, the J call TRBJ2-7, with 13 nucleotides matching TRBD2. This CDR3 has 15 residues. V dropped 4 bases and J dropped 2; count of bases not matched to a gene: 2. The germline gives CDR1 SNHLY, CDR2 FYNNEI. The CDR3 is CASSAGLAGAYEQYF. The CDR3 nucleotides are TGTGCCAGCAGTGCCGGACTAGCGGGGGCCTACGAGCAGTACTTC.